The clone carrying this T cell receptor (beta chain) was found once. In the original workflow: Reference gene primer amplification yielded estimated nucleated cell counts. Here immunoSEQ multiplex PCR was the method, and the copy in TCRdb shows in-frame clones only, minus some. The V and J calls and clone size were taken over from that table, and D and trimming were inferred from the DNA. The sample has 200,000 to 300,000 clones, more than 85% seen once. CDR1 is MNHEY and CDR2 is SVGAGI in the germline V gene. The V end lost 8 bases, the J end lost 2 bases, and 13 bases lay between the germline ends. The CDR3 has 13 residues. This record belongs to a study of blood T cell repertoires in COVID-19. At the level of the study: The samples span acute and convalescent COVID-19 from the United States, Italy and Spain.

Enrolment of Seattle patients took place during active infection, and they were followed longitudinally. The sample taken for sequencing was peripheral blood. J is TRBJ2-7 and V is TRBV6-5, with D maybe TRBD2 (5 bases). The sequence derives from a person aged 18 to 30 with COVID-19, enrolled during active disease. CDR3 sequence: CASRRLVTYEQYF. The CDR3 DNA is TGTGCCAGCCGGAGGTTGGTTACCTACGAGCAGTACTTC.